This T cell receptor (beta chain) came from a study of T cell repertoires in ileal Crohn's disease. Turning to the study itself: All patients had surgery for stricturing (around 61%) or penetrating (around 39%) disease. Study-wide points: Sorted CD8 T cells held more high-frequency clones than CD4.

In the case of this clone: The antigen remains undetermined.

Libraries were prepared by immunoSEQ multiplex PCR; TCRdb keeps only in-frame clonotypes and omits some of them. The table has approximately 15,000 clones, around 84% seen once. This clonotype originated in an adult with Crohn's disease. The sequencing sample was made of ileal tissue.

This CDR3 reads CASPLEEGIGELFF. Here the CDR3 DNA reads TGTGCCAGTCCCCTCGAAGAGGGTATCGGGGAGCTGTTTTTT. The V gene is TRBV6-6, the J gene TRBJ2-2, with D perhaps matching TRBD2 (5 bases). This CDR3 has 14 residues. Germline-derived CDR1 and CDR2 are MNHNY and SVGAGI (reference sequence). V lost 9 bases and J 7 bases, leaving 18 bases between the germline ends.